Many counts were recorded for the clone carrying this T cell receptor beta chain. The antigen is unknown. TCRdb used MiXCR to reprocess the reads, holding one entry per CDR3 protein. The repertoire holds around 900,000 distinct CDR3 sequences, with around 31% as singletons. J was trimmed by 3 bases and V by 3 bases; bases with no gene match: 8. There are 16 residues in the CDR3. Germline-derived CDR1 and CDR2 are SGHTA and FQGNSA. This entry is derived from a study of T cell repertoires in cytomegalovirus infection. Study context: Well-studied HLA-B-restricted epitopes and recently identified HLA-C-restricted epitopes of CMV were both used in the study. Indications of both CMV infection and matching HLA type were provided by public TCR beta signatures.

Study-wide points: Adding up the frequency of public TCR beta families identified people who carried CMV plus the relevant HLA. There were HLA-C-restricted CMV-specific TCR beta clonotypes dominating the ex vivo response.

This clonotype originated in a human donor in good health (CMV status not recorded). Some clones in this sample may be carry-over from other donors' samples. The V call is TRBV7-2, the J call TRBJ2-1; TRBD1 matches at 7 bases. The sample consisted of cultured CD8+ T cells from PBMCs, taken from culture after CMV antigen stimulation. The CDR3 DNA sequence: TGTGCCAGCAGCTTGTCCGGGACAGCTGTCTACAATGAGCAGTTCTTC. This codes for CASSLSGTAVYNEQFF.